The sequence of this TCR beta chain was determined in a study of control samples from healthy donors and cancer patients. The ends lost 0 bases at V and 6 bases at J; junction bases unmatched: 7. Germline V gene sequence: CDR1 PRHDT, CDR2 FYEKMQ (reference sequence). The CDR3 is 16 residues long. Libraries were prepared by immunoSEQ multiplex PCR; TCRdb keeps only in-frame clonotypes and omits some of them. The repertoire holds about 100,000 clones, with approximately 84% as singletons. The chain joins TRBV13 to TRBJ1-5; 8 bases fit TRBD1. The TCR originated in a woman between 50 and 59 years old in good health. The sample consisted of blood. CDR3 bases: TGTGCCAGCAGCTTAGGTCATAGCCAGGGGGCTCAGCCCCAGCATTTT. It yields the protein CASSLGHSQGAQPQHF.